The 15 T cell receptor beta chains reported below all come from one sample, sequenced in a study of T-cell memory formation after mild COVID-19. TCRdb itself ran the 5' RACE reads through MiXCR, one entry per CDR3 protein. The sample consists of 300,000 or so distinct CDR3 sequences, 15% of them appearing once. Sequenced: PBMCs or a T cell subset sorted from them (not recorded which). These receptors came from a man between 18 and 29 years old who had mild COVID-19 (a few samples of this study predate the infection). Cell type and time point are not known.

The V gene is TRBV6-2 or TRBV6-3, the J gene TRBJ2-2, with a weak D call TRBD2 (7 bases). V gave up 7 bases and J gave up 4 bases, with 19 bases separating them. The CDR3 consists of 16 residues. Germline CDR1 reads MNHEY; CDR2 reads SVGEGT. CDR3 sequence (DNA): TGTGCCAGCACCCGACCGCGGGGGCCCGCCACCGGGGAGCTGTTTTTT. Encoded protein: CASTRPRGPATGELFF.

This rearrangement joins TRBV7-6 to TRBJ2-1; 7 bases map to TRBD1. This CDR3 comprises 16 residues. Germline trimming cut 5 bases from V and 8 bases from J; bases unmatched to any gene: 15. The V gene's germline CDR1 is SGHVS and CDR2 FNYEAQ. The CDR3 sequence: CASSTGTAWGKDEQFF. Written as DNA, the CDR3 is TGTGCCAGCAGCACAGGGACAGCATGGGGGAAGGATGAGCAGTTCTTC.

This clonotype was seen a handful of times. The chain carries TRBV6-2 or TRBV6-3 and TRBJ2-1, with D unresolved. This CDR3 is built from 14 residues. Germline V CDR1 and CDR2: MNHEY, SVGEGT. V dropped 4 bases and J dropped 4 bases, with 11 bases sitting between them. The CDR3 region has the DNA TGTGCCAGCAGTTTCGAACCGGAATACAATGAGCAGTTCTTC. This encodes CASSFEPEYNEQFF.

This chain's CDR3 is CASNPPGREKNIQYF. DNA for the CDR3: TGTGCCAGCAACCCCCCCGGACGGGAGAAAAACATTCAGTACTTC. The chain carries TRBV7-9 and TRBJ2-4; TRBD2 might be the D (6 bases). Looked up from germline, CDR1 is SEHNR and CDR2 is FQNEAQ (reference sequence). The CDR3 spans 15 residues. V lost 7 bases and J lost 4, with 17 bases in between. The full variable domain, with the rest looked up from reference TRBV7-9 and TRBJ2-4, is DTGVSQNPRHKITKRGQNVTFRCDPISEHNRLYWYRQTLGQGPEFLTYFQNEAQLEKSRLLSDRFSAERPKGSFSTLEIQRTEQGDSAMYLCASNPPGREKNIQYFGAGTRLSVL.

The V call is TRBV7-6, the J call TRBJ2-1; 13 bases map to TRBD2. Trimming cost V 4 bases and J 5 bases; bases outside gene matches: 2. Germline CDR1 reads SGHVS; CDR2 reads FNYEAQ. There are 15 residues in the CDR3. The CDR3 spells CASSSGTSGNNEQFF. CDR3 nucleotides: TGTGCCAGCAGCTCCGGGACTAGCGGGAACAATGAGCAGTTCTTC.

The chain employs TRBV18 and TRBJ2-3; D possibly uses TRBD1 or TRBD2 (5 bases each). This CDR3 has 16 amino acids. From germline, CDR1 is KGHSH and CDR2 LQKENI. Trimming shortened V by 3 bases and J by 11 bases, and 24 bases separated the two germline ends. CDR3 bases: TGTGCCAGCTCACCGCCGGTGGGGCAGGAGGCCGTGGTGCAGTATTTT. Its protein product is CASSPPVGQEAVVQYF.

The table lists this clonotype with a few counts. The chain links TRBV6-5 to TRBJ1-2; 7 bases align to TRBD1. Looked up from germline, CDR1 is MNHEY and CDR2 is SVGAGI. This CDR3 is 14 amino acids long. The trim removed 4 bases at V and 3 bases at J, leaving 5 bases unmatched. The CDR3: CASSSLTGDYGYTF. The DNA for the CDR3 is TGTGCCAGCAGTTCTCTTACAGGGGACTATGGCTACACCTTC.

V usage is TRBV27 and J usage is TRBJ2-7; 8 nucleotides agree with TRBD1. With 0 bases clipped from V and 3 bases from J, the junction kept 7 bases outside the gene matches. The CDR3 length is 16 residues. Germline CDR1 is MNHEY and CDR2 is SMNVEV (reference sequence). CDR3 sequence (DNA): TGTGCCAGCAGTTTATCCGGGACAGGAGTTTTCTACGAGCAGTACGTC. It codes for CASSLSGTGVFYEQYV.

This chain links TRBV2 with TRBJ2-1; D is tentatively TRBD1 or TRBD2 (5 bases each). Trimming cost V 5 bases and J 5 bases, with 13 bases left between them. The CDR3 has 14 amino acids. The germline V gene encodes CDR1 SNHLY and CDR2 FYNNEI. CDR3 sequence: CASSRVGTDNEQFF. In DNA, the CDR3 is TGTGCCAGCAGTCGCGTCGGGACGGACAATGAGCAGTTCTTC. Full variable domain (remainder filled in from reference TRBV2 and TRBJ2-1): EPEVTQTPSHQVTQMGQEVILRCVPISNHLYFYWYRQILGQKVEFLVSFYNNEISEKSEIFDDQFSVERPDGSNFTLKIRSTKLEDSAMYFCASSRVGTDNEQFFGPGTRLTVL.

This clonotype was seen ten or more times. CDR3 residues: CASSPSTRARMDTQYF. DNA of the CDR3: TGCGCCAGCAGCCCCAGCACCCGGGCCCGGATGGATACGCAGTATTTT. The chain uses TRBV5-1 and TRBJ2-3; no clear D gene. Germline-derived CDR1 and CDR2 are SGHRS and YFSETQ. V lost 4 bases and J lost 6, with 21 bases in between. The CDR3 runs 16 residues.

Here the CDR3 DNA reads TGCGCCAGCAGCTACGGGACGCTTGGGCTTATAGGGGGGGAGCAGTACGTC. Amino acids: CASSYGTLGLIGGEQYV. The V call is TRBV5-1, the J call TRBJ2-7; either TRBD1 or TRBD2 may supply D (6 bases each). The germline V and J ends were trimmed by 3 bases and 7 bases, with 26 bases remaining between them. From germline, CDR1 is SGHRS and CDR2 YFSETQ. This CDR3 contains 17 residues.

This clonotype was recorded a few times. The CDR3 region is CASSFGGVYEQYF. The CDR3 DNA reads as TGTGCCAGCAGCTTCGGCGGGGTCTACGAGCAGTACTTC. The chain carries TRBV7-9 and TRBJ2-7; D may be TRBD2 (6 bases). Germline V lookup: CDR1 SEHNR, CDR2 FQNEAQ (reference sequence). The CDR3 consists of 13 residues. Trimming removed 3 bases at V and 3 bases at J, with 9 bases between.

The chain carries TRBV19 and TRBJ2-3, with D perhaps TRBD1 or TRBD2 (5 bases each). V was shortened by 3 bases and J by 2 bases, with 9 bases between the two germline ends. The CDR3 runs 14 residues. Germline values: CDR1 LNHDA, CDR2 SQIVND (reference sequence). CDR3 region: CASSISGTTDTQYF. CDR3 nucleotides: TGTGCCAGTAGTATTTCCGGGACCACAGATACGCAGTATTTT.

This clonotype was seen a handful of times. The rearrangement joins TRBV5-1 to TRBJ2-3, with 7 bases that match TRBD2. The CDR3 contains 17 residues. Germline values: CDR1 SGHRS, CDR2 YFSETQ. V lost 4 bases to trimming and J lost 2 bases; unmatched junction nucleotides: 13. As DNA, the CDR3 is TGCGCCAGCAGCCTTACCGGGACTACAATAAACACAGATACGCAGTATTTT. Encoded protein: CASSLTGTTINTDTQYF.

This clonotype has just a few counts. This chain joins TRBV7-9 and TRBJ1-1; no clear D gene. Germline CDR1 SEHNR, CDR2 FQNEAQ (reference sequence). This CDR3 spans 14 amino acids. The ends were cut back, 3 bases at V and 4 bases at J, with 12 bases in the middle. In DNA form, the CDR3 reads TGTGCCAGCAGCTTTGCCGGGATTAGCACTGAAGCTTTCTTT. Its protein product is CASSFAGISTEAFF.